This passage covers 20 T cell receptor beta chains from one sample sequenced in a study of long-term antiretroviral therapy in people with HIV. Version v3.0 of the immunoSEQ assay ran at survey level. Sequencing was performed with immunoSEQ multiplex PCR; in TCRdb, only in-frame clones are kept and a portion is missing. The data contain 42,000 or so clones, about nine tenths of them singletons. The sequencing used unsorted PBMCs, collected 1.2 years after starting antiretroviral therapy. These receptors were obtained from a woman in her forties or fifties with HIV.

The chain combines TRBV7-3 with TRBJ1-6; 7 bases line up with TRBD1. Germline loops: CDR1 SGHTA, CDR2 FQGTGA. V shed 6 bases and J 0 bases; nucleotides not matched to a gene: 5. This CDR3 region has 16 residues. The DNA for the CDR3 is TGTGCCAGCAGTTTACAGGGGAGCTCCTATAATTCACCCCTCCACTTT. This sequence encodes CASSLQGSSYNSPLHF.

The chain recombines TRBV6-5 with TRBJ2-1; 9 bases match TRBD1. V gave up 8 bases and J gave up 4 bases; unmatched junction bases: 9. The germline CDR1 and CDR2 sequences are MNHEY and SVGAGI. The CDR3 runs to 15 residues. In DNA, the CDR3 is TGTGCCAGCCGAAAACAGGGGGCCAAGTACAATGAGCAGTTCTTC. Its translation is CASRKQGAKYNEQFF.

The J gene is TRBJ2-7, the V gene TRBV5-4; the D gene is possibly TRBD2 (6 bases). This CDR3 is built from 14 residues. Trimming removed 4 bases from V and 6 bases from J, with 17 bases in between. The germline CDR1 and CDR2 sequences are SGHNT and YYREEE (reference sequence). The CDR3 is CASSQMVGGREQYF. The CDR3 DNA reads TGTGCCAGCAGCCAAATGGTGGGGGGTCGCGAGCAGTACTTC.

This rearrangement joins TRBV10-3 to TRBJ1-1; the D is unclear. This CDR3 has 13 amino acids. CDR1 and CDR2 from the germline V gene are ENHRY and SYGVKD. Trimming took 10 bases from V and 0 from J, leaving 12 bases between them. The CDR3: CATTRAVNTEAFF. The CDR3 DNA sequence: TGTGCCACCACTAGGGCGGTGAACACTGAAGCTTTCTTT.

The chain joins TRBV7-6 to TRBJ2-1; TRBD1 might be the D (6 bases). This CDR3 is 14 amino acids long. Germline CDR1 reads SGHVS; CDR2 reads FNYEAQ. V was trimmed by 6 bases and J by 5 bases, leaving 14 bases between them. The CDR3: CASSRGQFDNEQFF. DNA for the CDR3: TGTGCCAGCAGTAGAGGACAGTTTGACAATGAGCAGTTCTTC.

The CDR3 spells CASSLTNSGGWQETQYF. CDR3 nucleotides: TGTGCCAGCAGCTTAACTAATTCGGGGGGGTGGCAAGAGACCCAGTACTTC. This chain links TRBV11-1 with TRBJ2-5, with TRBD2 identical over 8 bases. After removal of 2 bases from V and 2 bases from J, the junction contained 10 bases not matched to a gene. CDR3 length equals 17 residues. Germline values: CDR1 SGHAT, CDR2 FQDESV (reference sequence). The full variable domain, with the rest looked up from reference TRBV11-1 and TRBJ2-5, is EAEVAQSPRYKITEKSQAVAFWCDPISGHATLYWYRQILGQGPELLVQFQDESVVDDSQLPKDRFSAERLKGVDSTLKIQPAELGDSAMYLCASSLTNSGGWQETQYFGPGTRLLVL.

This CDR3 reads CASSPTGPSEKLFF. In DNA, the CDR3 is TGTGCCAGTAGCCCGACAGGGCCTTCCGAAAAACTGTTTTTT. This rearrangement joins TRBV19 to TRBJ1-4, with TRBD1 identical over 7 bases. With 6 bases clipped from V and 8 bases from J, the junction kept 9 bases outside the gene matches. The length of the CDR3 is 14 residues. The V gene's germline CDR1 is LNHDA and CDR2 SQIVND (reference sequence).

The J gene is TRBJ2-1, the V gene TRBV5-1; possibly TRBD1 for D (6 bases). The CDR3 runs to 15 residues. The germline V gene has CDR1 SGHRS and CDR2 YFSETQ. The ends were cut back, 2 bases at V and 3 bases at J, with 12 bases in the middle. The CDR3 spells CASSLEVGGYNEQFF. CDR3 sequence (DNA): TGCGCCAGCAGCTTAGAGGTAGGGGGCTACAATGAGCAGTTCTTC.

This sequence joins TRBV11-3 and TRBJ2-3; TRBD2 agrees at 7 bases. This CDR3 has 15 amino acids. Germline trimming cut 3 bases from V and 2 bases from J; bases unmatched to any gene: 5. Per the germline V gene, CDR1 is SGHNT and CDR2 is YENEEA. DNA of the CDR3: TGTGCCAGCAGCTTGCGAGCGGGGAACACAGATACGCAGTATTTT. Translated: CASSLRAGNTDTQYF.

The chain links TRBV6-5 to TRBJ1-1; D is ambiguous. From germline, CDR1 is MNHEY and CDR2 SVGAGI. The CDR3 totals 15 residues. V was shortened by 0 bases and J by 5 bases, with 13 bases between the two germline ends. CDR3 DNA sequence: TGTGCCAGCAGTTACTCGATGGAGCGAGGAACTGAAGCTTTCTTT. Translation: CASSYSMERGTEAFF.

This clone appeared a few times. The chain uses TRBV11-3 and TRBJ2-7, with 7 positions matching TRBD1. Losses at the gene ends were 6 bases for V and 4 bases for J; bases not matched to a gene: 6. Germline CDR1 is SGHNT and CDR2 is YENEEA. This CDR3 spans 13 amino acids. The chain's CDR3 is CASSRDSSYEQYF. DNA for the CDR3: TGTGCCAGCAGTCGGGACAGTTCATACGAGCAGTACTTC.

This chain joins TRBV4-1 and TRBJ1-3; TRBD1 might be the D (5 bases). Looked up from germline, CDR1 is MGHRA and CDR2 is YSYEKL. This CDR3 is built from 18 residues. Trimming removed 1 base at V and 2 bases at J, with 18 bases between. CDR3 DNA: TGCGCCAGCAGCCAAGGAACACCCCGGGGGGGGACTGGAAACACCATATATTTT. This translates into CASSQGTPRGGTGNTIYF.

The chain has TRBV27 and TRBJ2-2, with a weak D call TRBD2 (5 bases). The ends were cut back, 6 bases at V and 1 base at J, with 9 bases in the middle. Germline CDR1 MNHEY, CDR2 SMNVEV (reference sequence). The CDR3 runs 14 residues. CDR3 nucleotide sequence: TGTGCCAGCAGGAGGGAGTTGAACACCGGGGAGCTGTTTTTT. Residues: CASRRELNTGELFF.

The V call is TRBV9, the J call TRBJ2-1, with 8 bases lining up with TRBD2. Per the germline V gene, CDR1 is SGDLS and CDR2 is YYNGEE. Trimming at V came to 0 bases and at J to 12 bases, leaving 8 bases not matched to a gene. The CDR3 runs to 14 residues. The CDR3 is CASSVEGTSLAQFF. In DNA form, the CDR3 reads TGTGCCAGCAGCGTAGAGGGGACTAGTCTAGCGCAGTTCTTC.

The chain recombines TRBV29-1 with TRBJ1-2, with 9 positions matching TRBD1. The CDR3 runs to 14 residues. In germline, CDR1 is SQVTM, CDR2 ANQGSEA. The trim removed 7 bases at V and 0 bases at J, leaving 6 bases unmatched. The DNA of the CDR3 is TGCAGCGCACGGACAGGGGTTACTAACTATGGCTACACCTTC. It specifies CSARTGVTNYGYTF. Full variable domain (missing parts from reference TRBV29-1 and TRBJ1-2): SAVISQKPSRDICQRGTSLTIQCQVDSQVTMMFWYRQQPGQSLTLIATANQGSEATYESGFVIDKFPISRPNLTFSTLTVSNMSPEDSSIYLCSARTGVTNYGYTFGSGTRLTVV.

The rearrangement links TRBV5-1 to TRBJ2-5, with 12 bases matching TRBD2. Germline V gene data show CDR1 as SGHRS and CDR2 as YFSETQ. There are 16 residues in the CDR3. Trimming at V came to 3 bases and at J to 1 base, leaving 4 bases not matched to a gene. The CDR3 DNA sequence: TGCGCCAGCAGCTCTCCTAGCGGGGGGGCCCAAGAGACCCAGTACTTC. This codes for CASSSPSGGAQETQYF.

The chain is built from TRBV9 and TRBJ2-7, with TRBD2 matching 10 bases. The germline gives CDR1 SGDLS, CDR2 YYNGEE. The CDR3 consists of 16 residues. V was clipped by 4 bases and J by 2 bases; unmatched bases: 9. CDR3 loop: CASSPGERGGAYEQYF. The CDR3 DNA reads as TGTGCCAGCAGCCCGGGAGAGCGGGGGGGGGCCTACGAGCAGTACTTC. The variable domain in full, with the rest retrieved from reference TRBV9 and TRBJ2-7, is DSGVTQTPKHLITATGQRVTLRCSPRSGDLSVYWYQQSLDQGLQFLIQYYNGEERAKGNILERFSAQQFPDLHSELNLSSLELGDSALYFCASSPGERGGAYEQYFGPGTRLTVT.

This chain uses TRBV5-4 with TRBJ1-6, with a tentative D call TRBD1 (6 bases). The germline CDR1 and CDR2 sequences are SGHNT and YYREEE (reference sequence). This CDR3 has 14 amino acids. Between the trimmed V and J ends, which lost 1 base and 8 bases, there was a span of 10 bases. The CDR3 DNA follows: TGTGCCAGCAGCTTGAACAGGGCTGATTCACCCCTCCACTTT. It yields the protein CASSLNRADSPLHF.

This rearrangement joins TRBV27 to TRBJ2-2, with 8 bases that match TRBD1. J gave up 6 bases and V 5 bases, and 8 bases lay outside the gene matches. From germline, CDR1 is MNHEY and CDR2 SMNVEV (reference sequence). The CDR3 consists of 15 residues. CDR3 sequence: CASSTTGGYAGELFF. In nucleotides, the CDR3 is TGTGCCAGCAGTACTACAGGGGGGTATGCCGGGGAGCTGTTTTTT.

The chain couples TRBV5-1 to TRBJ2-3, with D perhaps TRBD1 or TRBD2 (5 bases each). The germline gives CDR1 SGHRS, CDR2 YFSETQ. This CDR3 region has 15 residues. V gave up 6 bases and J gave up 2 bases, with 16 bases separating them. The CDR3, as DNA: TGCGCCAGCATCCGAGGGGTGGGTGCCACAGATACGCAGTATTTT. Protein: CASIRGVGATDTQYF.